The rows below give T cell receptor beta chains drawn from one sample of a study of beta chain features in type 1 diabetes. Clones were sequenced by immunoSEQ multiplex PCR, and TCRdb holds only the in-frame ones, with some missing. The table includes about 350,000 clones, about 20% detected once. Sequenced material: naive CD4+ T cells from blood. These receptors all stem from a young woman in good health. Both conserved end residues are part of each CDR3. The order of the fields is D gene, V gene, clone size, J gene, CDR3 protein, CDR3 DNA. D genes are given only for firm matches. Clone size is shown for a subset of rows, as once, few, many or a class of expanded clone.

d_call: TRBD2; v_call: TRBV6-1; clone_size: -; j_call: TRBJ2-1; cdr3_aa: CASSVRRTSGRDEQFF; cdr3_nt: TGTGCCAGCAGTGTCCGGAGGACTAGCGGGAGAGATGAGCAGTTCTTC
d_call: TRBD2; v_call: TRBV9; clone_size: few; j_call: TRBJ2-3; cdr3_aa: CASSVEGSGAPNTQYF; cdr3_nt: TGTGCCAGCAGCGTAGAGGGTAGCGGGGCCCCTAATACGCAGTATTTT
d_call: -; v_call: TRBV28; clone_size: -; j_call: TRBJ1-2; cdr3_aa: CATPSSYGYTF; cdr3_nt: TGTGCCACCCCCTCGAGTTATGGCTACACCTTC
d_call: -; v_call: TRBV4-1; clone_size: -; j_call: TRBJ2-5; cdr3_aa: CASSQGHAGAKETQYF; cdr3_nt: TGCGCCAGCAGCCAGGGTCACGCGGGCGCTAAAGAGACCCAGTACTTC
d_call: TRBD2; v_call: TRBV18; clone_size: few; j_call: TRBJ2-1; cdr3_aa: CASSPGGVTPGEQFF; cdr3_nt: TGTGCCAGCTCACCAGGGGGGGTCACCCCAGGGGAGCAGTTCTTC
d_call: TRBD1; v_call: TRBV19; clone_size: few; j_call: TRBJ2-1; cdr3_aa: CASSGDRSVSEQFF; cdr3_nt: TGTGCCAGTAGCGGGGACAGATCTGTAAGTGAGCAGTTCTTC
d_call: -; v_call: TRBV13; clone_size: few; j_call: TRBJ2-3; cdr3_aa: CASSYGNQADTQYF; cdr3_nt: TGTGCCAGCAGCTACGGGAATCAGGCAGATACGCAGTATTTT
d_call: -; v_call: TRBV7-3; clone_size: few; j_call: TRBJ2-1; cdr3_aa: CASSLSGVNNEQFF; cdr3_nt: TGTGCCAGCAGCTTATCCGGGGTCAACAATGAGCAGTTCTTC
d_call: -; v_call: TRBV5-1; clone_size: -; j_call: TRBJ2-3; cdr3_aa: CASSLGGHGTDTQYF; cdr3_nt: TGCGCCAGCAGCTTGGGGGGGCACGGGACAGATACGCAGTATTTT
d_call: -; v_call: TRBV19; clone_size: -; j_call: TRBJ2-7; cdr3_aa: CASSIGGGHYEQYF; cdr3_nt: TGTGCCAGTAGTATAGGGGGCGGACACTACGAGCAGTACTTC
d_call: -; v_call: TRBV19; clone_size: -; j_call: TRBJ1-2; cdr3_aa: CASRTQLNYGYTF; cdr3_nt: TGTGCCAGTCGGACACAATTAAACTATGGCTACACCTTC
d_call: -; v_call: TRBV9; clone_size: few; j_call: TRBJ2-3; cdr3_aa: CASSLRQFTDTQYF; cdr3_nt: TGTGCCAGCAGCCTCCGACAGTTCACAGATACGCAGTATTTT
d_call: -; v_call: TRBV5-6; clone_size: -; j_call: TRBJ2-6; cdr3_aa: CASSNTYAGANVLTF; cdr3_nt: TGTGCCAGCAGCAACACGTACGCTGGGGCCAACGTCCTGACTTTC
d_call: TRBD1; v_call: TRBV5-1; clone_size: few; j_call: TRBJ1-1; cdr3_aa: CASIGDRVGTEAFF; cdr3_nt: TGCGCCAGCATCGGAGACAGGGTGGGCACTGAAGCTTTCTTT
d_call: -; v_call: TRBV18; clone_size: -; j_call: TRBJ2-7; cdr3_aa: CASSPPTISYEQYF; cdr3_nt: TGTGCCAGCTCACCACCCACAATCTCCTACGAGCAGTACTTC
d_call: TRBD2; v_call: TRBV4-1; clone_size: once; j_call: TRBJ2-7; cdr3_aa: CASNQAGGASGLYEQYF; cdr3_nt: TGCGCCAGCAACCAAGCGGGGGGGGCTAGCGGTCTATACGAGCAGTACTTC
d_call: -; v_call: TRBV30; clone_size: -; j_call: TRBJ2-2; cdr3_aa: CAWRVGTPNTGELFF; cdr3_nt: TGTGCCTGGAGAGTCGGGACTCCGAACACCGGGGAGCTGTTTTTT
d_call: -; v_call: TRBV15; clone_size: few; j_call: TRBJ2-1; cdr3_aa: CATRYGRQGFNEQFF; cdr3_nt: TGTGCCACCCGGTATGGAAGGCAGGGATTCAATGAGCAGTTCTTC
d_call: -; v_call: TRBV27; clone_size: -; j_call: TRBJ1-1; cdr3_aa: CASSTIREDEAFF; cdr3_nt: TGTGCCAGCAGTACAATACGAGAGGATGAAGCTTTCTTT
d_call: TRBD1; v_call: TRBV7-8; clone_size: -; j_call: TRBJ1-6; cdr3_aa: CASSEQGAYNSPLHF; cdr3_nt: TGTGCCAGCAGCGAACAGGGGGCCTATAATTCACCCCTCCACTTT
d_call: -; v_call: TRBV2; clone_size: -; j_call: TRBJ2-7; cdr3_aa: CASSVRQVRSYEQYF; cdr3_nt: TGTGCCAGCAGTGTGCGACAGGTGCGGTCCTACGAGCAGTACTTC
d_call: -; v_call: TRBV5-1; clone_size: few; j_call: TRBJ2-1; cdr3_aa: CASSLNGNEQFF; cdr3_nt: TGCGCCAGCAGCTTGAACGGCAATGAGCAGTTCTTC
d_call: -; v_call: TRBV15; clone_size: few; j_call: TRBJ2-1; cdr3_aa: CATSRDTFNEQFF; cdr3_nt: TGTGCCACCAGCAGGGACACTTTCAATGAGCAGTTCTTC
d_call: -; v_call: TRBV19; clone_size: few; j_call: TRBJ1-2; cdr3_aa: CASSIFREGGYTF; cdr3_nt: TGTGCCAGTAGTATCTTCAGGGAAGGAGGCTACACCTTC